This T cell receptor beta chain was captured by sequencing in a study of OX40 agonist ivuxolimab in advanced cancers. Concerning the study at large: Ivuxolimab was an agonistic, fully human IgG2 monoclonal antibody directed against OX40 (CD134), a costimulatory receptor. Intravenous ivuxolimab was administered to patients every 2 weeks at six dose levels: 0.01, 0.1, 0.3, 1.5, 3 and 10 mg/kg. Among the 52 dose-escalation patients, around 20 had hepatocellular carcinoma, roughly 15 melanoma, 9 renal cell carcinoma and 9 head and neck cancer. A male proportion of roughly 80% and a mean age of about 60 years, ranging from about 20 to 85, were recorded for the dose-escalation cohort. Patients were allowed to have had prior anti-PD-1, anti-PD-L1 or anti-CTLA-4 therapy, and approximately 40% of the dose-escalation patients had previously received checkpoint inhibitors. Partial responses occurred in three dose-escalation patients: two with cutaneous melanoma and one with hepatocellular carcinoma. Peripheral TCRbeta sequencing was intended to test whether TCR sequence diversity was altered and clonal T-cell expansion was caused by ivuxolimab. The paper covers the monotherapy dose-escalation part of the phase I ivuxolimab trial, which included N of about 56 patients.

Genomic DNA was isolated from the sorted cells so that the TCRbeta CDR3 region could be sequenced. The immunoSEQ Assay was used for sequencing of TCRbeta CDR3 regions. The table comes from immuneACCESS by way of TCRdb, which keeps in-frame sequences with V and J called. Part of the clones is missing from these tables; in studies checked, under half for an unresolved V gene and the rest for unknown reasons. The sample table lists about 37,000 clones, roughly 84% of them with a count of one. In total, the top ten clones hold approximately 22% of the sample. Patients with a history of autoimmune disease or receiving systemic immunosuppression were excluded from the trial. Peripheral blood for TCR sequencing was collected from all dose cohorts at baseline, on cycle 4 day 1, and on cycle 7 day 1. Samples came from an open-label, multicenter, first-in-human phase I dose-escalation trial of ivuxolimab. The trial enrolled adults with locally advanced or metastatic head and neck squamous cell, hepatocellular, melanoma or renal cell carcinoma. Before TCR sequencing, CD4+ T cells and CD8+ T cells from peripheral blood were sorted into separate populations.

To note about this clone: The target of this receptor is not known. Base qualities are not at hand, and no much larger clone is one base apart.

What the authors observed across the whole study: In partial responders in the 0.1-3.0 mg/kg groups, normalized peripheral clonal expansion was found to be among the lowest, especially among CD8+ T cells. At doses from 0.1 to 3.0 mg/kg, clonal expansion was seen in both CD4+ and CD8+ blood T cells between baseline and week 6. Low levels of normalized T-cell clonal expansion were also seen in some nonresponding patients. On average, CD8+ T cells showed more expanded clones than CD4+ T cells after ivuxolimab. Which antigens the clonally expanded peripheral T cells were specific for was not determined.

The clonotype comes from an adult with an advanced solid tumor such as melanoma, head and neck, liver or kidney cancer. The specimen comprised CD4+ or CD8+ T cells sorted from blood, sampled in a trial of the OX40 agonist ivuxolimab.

The DNA sequence is given as TGTGCCAGCAGCTTGTTAGTGGGAGGCACCTACAATGAGCAGTTCTTC. Translation gives CASSLLVGGTYNEQFF. The chain employs TRBV7-9 and TRBJ2-1; possibly the D gene is TRBD2, per 6 matching bases. There are 16 amino acids in the CDR3, from cysteine to phenylalanine inclusive. Only CDR3 DNA is held: 48 bases, read in frame from base 1. Trimming takes 3 bases from V and 2 bases from J, and the germline ends sit 14 bases apart. CDR1 and CDR2 were assigned from the germline V gene (reference sequence) as SEHNR and FQNEAQ.